The T cell receptor beta chain described here comes from a study of cytomegalovirus exposure and HLA in healthy donors. Study conclusions and caveats: The study dropped some indistinguishable V segments, TRBV6-2 and TRBV6-3 among them. A few CMV-associated chains were confirmed in vitro to be specific for CMV antigens. A later analysis appeared to link common viral pathogens to several of the most significant clusters.

The PCR used 60 Vbeta and 13 Jbeta primers. Generated by immunoSEQ multiplex PCR, the TCRdb table keeps only in-frame clones and is missing some. This sample has 150,000 to 200,000 clones, with roughly 87% found just once. This clone has a handful of counts. Its target is not known. A junction boundary mismatches the germline segment, possibly from a read error. CDR1 and CDR2 from the germline V gene are KGHSH and LQKENI. The CDR3 contains 17 residues. The sample consisted of PBMCs. The rearrangement joins TRBV18 to TRBJ2-5; TRBD1 matches at 7 bases. The TCR was taken from a girl under three years old in good health and CMV-seronegative. CDR3 amino acids: CASPPKPGQKKEETQYF. CDR3 coding DNA: TGTGCCAGCCCACCCAAACCGGGACAGAAAAAAGAAGAGACCCAGTACTTC.